This T cell receptor beta chain was profiled in a study of CD8 T cells in ankylosing spondylitis. TCRdb re-analysed the 5' RACE reads in MiXCR, keeping a single row per CDR3 protein. The sample holds 500,000 to 650,000 distinct CDR3 sequences, approximately 5.3% seen once. General study findings and limits: Characteristic of ankylosing spondylitis blood, it appeared, was a TCR beta motif comprising fewer than 10 highly homologous variants. Some of these motif variants have turned up before, in reports on reactive arthritis synovial fluid and blood.

The junction had 11 bases not matched to a gene; V was cut back by 7 bases and J by 4 bases. This CDR3 spans 16 amino acids. Germline V CDR1 and CDR2: LNHNV, YYDKDF (reference sequence). This clonotype was detected ten times or more. No antigen is known for it. What was sequenced was blood, either unsorted or a sorted T cell fraction (not recorded which). This TCR derives from a male donor with ankylosing spondylitis. V gene TRBV15 combines with J gene TRBJ1-5, with 9 bases that match TRBD1. The CDR3 DNA follows: TGTGCCACCAACTTACAGGGGGCGCGATCTAATCAGCCCCAGCATTTT. It translates to CATNLQGARSNQPQHF.